This T cell receptor beta chain was retrieved from a study of blood T cell repertoires in COVID-19. Only in-frame clones appear in the TCRdb table, and some are missing; sequencing was by immunoSEQ multiplex PCR. The table records approximately 22,000 clones, approximately 78% of them present only once. As for this clone: One end of the junction fails to match germline, which may point to a read error.

Germline-derived CDR1 and CDR2 are LNHDA and SQIVND (reference sequence). The CDR3 is made up of 16 amino acids. The origin of this receptor is a human donor in a cohort sampled during active COVID-19. The sequenced sample was peripheral blood. The chain recombines TRBV19 with TRBJ2-1; D is possibly TRBD1 (6 bases). This chain's CDR3 is CASSWSGTFSYNEQLF. In DNA form, the CDR3 reads TGTGCCAGTTCGTGGTCCGGGACATTCTCCTACAATGAGCAGCTCTTC.